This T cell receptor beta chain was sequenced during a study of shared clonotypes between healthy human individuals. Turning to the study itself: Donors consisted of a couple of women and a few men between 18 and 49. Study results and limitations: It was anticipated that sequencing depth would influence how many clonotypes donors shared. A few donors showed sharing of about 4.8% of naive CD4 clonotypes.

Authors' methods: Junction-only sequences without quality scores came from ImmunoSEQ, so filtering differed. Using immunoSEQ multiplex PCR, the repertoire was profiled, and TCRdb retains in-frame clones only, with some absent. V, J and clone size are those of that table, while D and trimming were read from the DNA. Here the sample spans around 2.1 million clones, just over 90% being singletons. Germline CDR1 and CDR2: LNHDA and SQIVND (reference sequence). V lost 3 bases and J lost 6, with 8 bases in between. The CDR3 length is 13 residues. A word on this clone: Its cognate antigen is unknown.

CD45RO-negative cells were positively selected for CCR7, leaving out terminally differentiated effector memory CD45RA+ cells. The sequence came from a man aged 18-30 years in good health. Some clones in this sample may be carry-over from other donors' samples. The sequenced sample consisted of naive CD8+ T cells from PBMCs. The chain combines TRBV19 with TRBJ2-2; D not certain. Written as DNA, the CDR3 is TGTGCCAGTAGTATCCTAGTGGCCGGGGAGCTGTTTTTT. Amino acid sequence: CASSILVAGELFF. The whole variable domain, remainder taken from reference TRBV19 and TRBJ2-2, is DGGITQSPKYLFRKEGQNVTLSCEQNLNHDAMYWYRQDPGQGLRLIYYSQIVNDFQKGDIAEGYSVSREKKESFPLTVTSAQKNPTAFYLCASSILVAGELFFGEGSRLTVL.